This entry is about one TCR beta chain. Its antigen is unidentified. The junction shows a germline mismatch at one end, possibly a read error. The data belong to a study of cytomegalovirus exposure and HLA in healthy donors. For the study at large: Among the 398 genotyped donors, 70% to 85% were placed in the Caucasian-associated ancestry cluster.

Study observations and caveats: The CMV antigen specificity of a few CMV-associated chains was confirmed through in vitro analysis. The authors later found most CMV-associated TCR beta chains appeared HLA-restricted. Per a prior analysis, the majority of TCR beta V segments were productive roughly 87% or roughly 30% of the time.

The PCR employed 60 Vbeta primers together with 13 Jbeta primers. Sequenced by immunoSEQ multiplex PCR; TCRdb stores in-frame clones only, minus some. The sample has some 76,000 clones, 65% to 85% seen once. Germline V gene data show CDR1 as MNHEY and CDR2 as SVGAGI. There are 15 residues in the CDR3. The chain has TRBV6-5 and TRBJ2-5, with D perhaps matching TRBD2 (6 bases). The TCR was taken from a man between 60 and 70 years old in good health and CMV-seropositive. Sequencing was done on a sample of PBMCs. CDR3 sequence: CASRHRSSAQGTQYF. Written as DNA, the CDR3 is TGTGCCAGCAGACACAGGTCTAGCGCCCAAGGGACCCAGTACTTC.